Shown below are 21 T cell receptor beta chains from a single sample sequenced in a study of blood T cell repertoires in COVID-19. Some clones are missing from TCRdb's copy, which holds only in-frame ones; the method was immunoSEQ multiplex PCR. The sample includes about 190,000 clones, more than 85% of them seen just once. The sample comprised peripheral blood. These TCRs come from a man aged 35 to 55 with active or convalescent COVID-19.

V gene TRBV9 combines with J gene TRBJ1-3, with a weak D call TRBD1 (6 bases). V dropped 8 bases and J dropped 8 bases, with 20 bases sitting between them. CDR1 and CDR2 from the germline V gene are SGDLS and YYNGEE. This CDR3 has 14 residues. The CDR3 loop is CASSPGQTRDTIYF. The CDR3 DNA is TGTGCCAGTTCCCCGGGACAAACGAGGGACACCATATATTTT.

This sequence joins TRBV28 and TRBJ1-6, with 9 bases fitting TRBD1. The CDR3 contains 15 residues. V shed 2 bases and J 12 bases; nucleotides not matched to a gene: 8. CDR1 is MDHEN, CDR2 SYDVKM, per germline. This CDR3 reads CASSLPGTGYRPLHF. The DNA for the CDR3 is TGTGCCAGCAGTTTACCCGGGACAGGGTATAGACCCCTCCACTTT.

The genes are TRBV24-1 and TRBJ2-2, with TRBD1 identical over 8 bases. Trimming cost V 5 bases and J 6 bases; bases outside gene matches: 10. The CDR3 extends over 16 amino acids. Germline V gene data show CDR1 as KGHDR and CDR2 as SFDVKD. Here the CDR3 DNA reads TGTGCCACCAGTGGGGGCGGACAGGGAACCCCCGGGGAGCTGTTTTTT. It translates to CATSGGGQGTPGELFF.

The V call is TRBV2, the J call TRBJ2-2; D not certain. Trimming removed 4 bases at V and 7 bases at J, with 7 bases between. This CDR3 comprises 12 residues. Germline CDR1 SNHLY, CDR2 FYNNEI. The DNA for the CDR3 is TGTGCCAGCAGTGGAGGAATCGGGGAGCTGTTTTTT. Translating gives CASSGGIGELFF.

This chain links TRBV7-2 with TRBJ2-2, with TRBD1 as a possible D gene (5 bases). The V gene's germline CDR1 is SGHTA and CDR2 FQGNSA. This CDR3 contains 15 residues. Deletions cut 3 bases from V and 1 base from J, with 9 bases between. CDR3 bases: TGTGCCAGCAGCTTCTGGGGCCTGAACACCGGGGAGCTGTTTTTT. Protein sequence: CASSFWGLNTGELFF. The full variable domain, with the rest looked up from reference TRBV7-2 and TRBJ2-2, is GAGVSQSPSNKVTEKGKDVELRCDPISGHTALYWYRQSLGQGLEFLIYFQGNSAPDKSGLPSDRFSAERTGGSVSTLTIQRTQQEDSAVYLCASSFWGLNTGELFFGEGSRLTVL.

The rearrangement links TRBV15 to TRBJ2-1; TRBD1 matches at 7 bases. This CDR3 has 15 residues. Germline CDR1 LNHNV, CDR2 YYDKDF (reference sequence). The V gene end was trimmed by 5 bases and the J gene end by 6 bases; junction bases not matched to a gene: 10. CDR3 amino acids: CATSYRDSLANEQFF. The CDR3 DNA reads TGTGCCACCAGCTACCGGGACAGCCTAGCCAATGAGCAGTTCTTC.

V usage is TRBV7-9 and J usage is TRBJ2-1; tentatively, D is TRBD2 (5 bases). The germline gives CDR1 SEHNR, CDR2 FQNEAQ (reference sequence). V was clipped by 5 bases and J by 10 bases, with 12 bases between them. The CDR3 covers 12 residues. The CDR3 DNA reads TGTGCCAGCAGCCGAAGGCCGGGGGAGCAGTTCTTC. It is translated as CASSRRPGEQFF.

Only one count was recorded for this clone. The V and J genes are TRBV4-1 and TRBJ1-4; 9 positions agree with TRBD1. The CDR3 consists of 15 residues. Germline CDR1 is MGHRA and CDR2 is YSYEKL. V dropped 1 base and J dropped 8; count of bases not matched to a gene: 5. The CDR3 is CASSQAGTGQEKLFF. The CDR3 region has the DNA TGCGCCAGCAGCCAAGCCGGGACAGGGCAAGAAAAACTGTTTTTT.

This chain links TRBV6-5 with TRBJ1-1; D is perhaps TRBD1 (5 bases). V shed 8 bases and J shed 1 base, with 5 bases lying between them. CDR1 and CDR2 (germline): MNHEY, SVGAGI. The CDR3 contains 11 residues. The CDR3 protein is CASGQNTEAFF. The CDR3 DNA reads TGTGCCAGCGGACAGAACACTGAAGCTTTCTTT.

In DNA, the CDR3 is TGCGCCAGCAGCTTAGACAGGGTCAGCACCGGGGAGCTGTTTTTT. Translated, it gives CASSLDRVSTGELFF. The chain uses TRBV5-1 and TRBJ2-2, with 7 bases that match TRBD1. The CDR3 extends over 15 amino acids. Germline trimming cut 2 bases from V and 4 bases from J; bases unmatched to any gene: 5. Germline V gene sequence: CDR1 SGHRS, CDR2 YFSETQ.

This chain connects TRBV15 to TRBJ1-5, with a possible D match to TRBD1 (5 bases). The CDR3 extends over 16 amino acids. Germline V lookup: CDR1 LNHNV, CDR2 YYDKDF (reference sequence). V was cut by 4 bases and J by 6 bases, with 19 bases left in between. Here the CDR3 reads CATSKGLEGIGQPQHF. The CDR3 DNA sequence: TGTGCCACCAGCAAGGGTTTGGAGGGGATTGGTCAGCCCCAGCATTTT.

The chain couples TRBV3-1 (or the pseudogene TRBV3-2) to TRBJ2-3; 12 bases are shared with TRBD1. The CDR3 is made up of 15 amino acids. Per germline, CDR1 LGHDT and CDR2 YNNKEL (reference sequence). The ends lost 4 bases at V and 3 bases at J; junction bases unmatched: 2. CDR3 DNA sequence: TGTGCCAGCAGCCGGGACAGGGGGCGAACAGATACGCAGTATTTT. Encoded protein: CASSRDRGRTDTQYF.

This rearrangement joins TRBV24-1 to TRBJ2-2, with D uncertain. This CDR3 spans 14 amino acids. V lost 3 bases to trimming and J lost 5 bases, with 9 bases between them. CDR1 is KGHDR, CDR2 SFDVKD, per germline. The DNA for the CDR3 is TGTGCCACCAGTGATACATCCCGTACCGGGGAGCTGTTTTTT. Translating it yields CATSDTSRTGELFF.

The CDR3: CSGRRSGTGGDWKAFF. CDR3 nucleotide sequence: TGCAGCGGTCGTAGGTCGGGGACAGGGGGAGATTGGAAAGCTTTCTTT. The V call is TRBV29-1, the J call TRBJ1-1; 11 positions agree with TRBD1. CDR3 length equals 16 residues. The germline V gene encodes CDR1 SQVTM and CDR2 ANQGSEA. V dropped 7 bases and J dropped 9; count of bases not matched to a gene: 19.

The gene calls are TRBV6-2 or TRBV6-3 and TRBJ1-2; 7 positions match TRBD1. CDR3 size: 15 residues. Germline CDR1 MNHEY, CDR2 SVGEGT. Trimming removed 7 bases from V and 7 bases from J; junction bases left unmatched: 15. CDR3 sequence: CASTPSPTGAVGYTF. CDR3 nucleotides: TGTGCCAGCACCCCGTCCCCAACAGGGGCGGTTGGCTACACCTTC.

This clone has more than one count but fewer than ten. The CDR3 coding sequence is TGTGCCAGCGGGGAGTTTGAGGGCAATCAGCCCCAGCATTTT. This codes for CASGEFEGNQPQHF. The chain is built from TRBV2 and TRBJ1-5; D is unclear. CDR1 and CDR2 (germline): SNHLY, FYNNEI. Trimming shortened V by 8 bases and J by 2 bases, and 13 bases separated the two germline ends. The CDR3 covers 14 residues.

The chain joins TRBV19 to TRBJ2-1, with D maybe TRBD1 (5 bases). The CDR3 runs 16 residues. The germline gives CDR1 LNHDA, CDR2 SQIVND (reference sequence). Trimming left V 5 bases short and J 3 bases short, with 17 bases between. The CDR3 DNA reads TGTGCCAGTAGTCCTCCCCACAGGTTTTACTACAATGAGCAGTTCTTC. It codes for CASSPPHRFYYNEQFF. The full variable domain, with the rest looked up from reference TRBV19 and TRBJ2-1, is DGGITQSPKYLFRKEGQNVTLSCEQNLNHDAMYWYRQDPGQGLRLIYYSQIVNDFQKGDIAEGYSVSREKKESFPLTVTSAQKNPTAFYLCASSPPHRFYYNEQFFGPGTRLTVL.

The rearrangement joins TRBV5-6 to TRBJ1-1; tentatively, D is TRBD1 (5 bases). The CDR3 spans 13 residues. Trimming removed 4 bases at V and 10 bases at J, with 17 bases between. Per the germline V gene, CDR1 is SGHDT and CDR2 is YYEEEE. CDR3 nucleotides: TGTGCCAGCAGCACGACAGTCTTTGGCGGAGCTTTCTTT. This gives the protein CASSTTVFGGAFF.

The CDR3 spells CASSLEGYSSYNSPLHF. The CDR3 bases are TGCGCCAGCAGCTTGGAGGGGTACAGCTCCTATAATTCACCCCTCCACTTT. The V gene is TRBV5-1, the J gene TRBJ1-6, with D perhaps matching TRBD1 (5 bases). From germline, CDR1 is SGHRS and CDR2 YFSETQ. The CDR3 covers 17 residues. The V end lost 0 bases, the J end lost 0 bases, and 10 bases lay between the germline ends.

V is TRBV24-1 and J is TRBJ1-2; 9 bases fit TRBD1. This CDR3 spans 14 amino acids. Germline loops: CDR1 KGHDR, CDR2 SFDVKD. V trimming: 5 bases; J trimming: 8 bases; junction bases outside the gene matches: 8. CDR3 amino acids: CATSVTGGAGGYTF. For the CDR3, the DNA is TGTGCCACCAGTGTTACAGGGGGCGCTGGAGGCTACACCTTC.

The CDR3 region is CAWETGAVKNTEAFF. CDR3 DNA sequence: TGTGCCTGGGAGACAGGGGCGGTCAAGAACACTGAAGCTTTCTTT. This chain connects TRBV30 to TRBJ1-1; TRBD1 matches at 8 bases. The junction had 9 bases not matched to a gene; V was cut back by 5 bases and J by 1 base. The CDR3 is 15 residues long. The V gene's germline CDR1 is GTSNPN and CDR2 SVGIG (reference sequence).